This record covers a single T cell receptor (beta chain). The source of the sample is a study of blood T cell repertoires in COVID-19. Per the study methods: Amplified reference gene primers provided the basis for estimating nucleated cell counts. Method: immunoSEQ multiplex PCR; TCRdb's copy keeps in-frame clones and lacks some. D and trimming come from the DNA, and the V and J calls and clone size come from that table. The sample records 310,000 or so clones, about 91% being singletons. Trimming removed 1 base from V and 1 base from J; junction bases left unmatched: 5. CDR1 is KGHSH and CDR2 is LQKENI in the germline V gene. The CDR3 consists of 16 residues.

The clonotype originates from a woman younger than 30 who had recovered from COVID-19. The chain links TRBV18 to TRBJ1-1, with 8 bases lining up with TRBD1. The sample was PBMCs or T cells enriched from blood (not recorded which). The CDR3 sequence is CASSPLQGAQNTEAFF. As DNA, the CDR3 is TGTGCCAGCTCACCACTGCAGGGGGCTCAGAACACTGAAGCTTTCTTT.